This T cell receptor (beta chain) was recovered during a study of tumor-infiltrating lymphocytes in primary liver carcinoma. Whole-study results and caveats: There were only about 8-25% of top clones found in all five tumor regions. Less overlap was seen in tumor-adjacent and tumor-blood pairs than in tumor region pairs.

The study co-extracted DNA and RNA from 20-30 mg of unsorted bulk tissue. Patients underwent surgical resection for primary liver carcinoma. Treatment-naive at the time, the patients had chronic HBV infection. The CDR3 sequence is 19 residues long. The germline V gene encodes CDR1 MNHEY and CDR2 SVGAGI. V lost 6 bases, J lost 7 bases, and 30 bases lay in between. On this clonotype itself: Its antigen is undetermined.

The template, about 550 ng total RNA, yielded TCR beta cDNA made with a constant-region primer. Construction of TCR beta libraries relied on three successive nested multiplex PCR rounds employing slightly modified ARM-PCR. The first two PCR rounds, around 10 cycles each, used TRBV1-TRBV30 forward primers and a C-beta reverse primer. TCRdb passed the multiplex PCR reads through MiXCR, listing each CDR3 protein once. The table has approximately 73,000 distinct CDR3 sequences, about 64% seen once; the top ten hold roughly 13%. The origin of this receptor is a woman aged 55-70 years with primary liver carcinoma and hepatitis B virus infection. Sequenced input: liver tumor tissue from sampling region 4. Subset indicated: tumor region T4, right-lateral pole. The J gene is TRBJ2-2, the V gene TRBV6-5, with D possibly being TRBD2 (7 bases). CDR3 bases: TGTGCCAGCAGCCCCTCCCTGACAGGCGTCGGGACTAATGTCGGGGAGCTGTTTTTT. Its protein product is CASSPSLTGVGTNVGELFF.